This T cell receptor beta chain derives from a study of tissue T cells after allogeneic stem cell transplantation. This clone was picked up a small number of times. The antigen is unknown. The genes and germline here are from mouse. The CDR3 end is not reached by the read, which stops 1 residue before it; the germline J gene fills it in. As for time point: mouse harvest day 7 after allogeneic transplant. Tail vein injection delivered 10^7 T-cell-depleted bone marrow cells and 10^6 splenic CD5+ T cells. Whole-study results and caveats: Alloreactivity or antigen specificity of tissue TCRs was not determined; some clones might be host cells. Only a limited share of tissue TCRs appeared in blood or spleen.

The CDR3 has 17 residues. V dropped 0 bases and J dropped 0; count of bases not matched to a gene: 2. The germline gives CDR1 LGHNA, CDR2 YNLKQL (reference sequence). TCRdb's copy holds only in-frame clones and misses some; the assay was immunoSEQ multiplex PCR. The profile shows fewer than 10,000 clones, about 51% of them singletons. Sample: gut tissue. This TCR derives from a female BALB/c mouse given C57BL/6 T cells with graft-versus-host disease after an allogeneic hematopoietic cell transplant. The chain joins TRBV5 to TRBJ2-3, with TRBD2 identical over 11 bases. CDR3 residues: CASSQETGGGSAETLYF. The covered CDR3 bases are TGTGCCAGCAGCCAAGAGACTGGGGGGGGTAGTGCAGAAACGCTGTAT.